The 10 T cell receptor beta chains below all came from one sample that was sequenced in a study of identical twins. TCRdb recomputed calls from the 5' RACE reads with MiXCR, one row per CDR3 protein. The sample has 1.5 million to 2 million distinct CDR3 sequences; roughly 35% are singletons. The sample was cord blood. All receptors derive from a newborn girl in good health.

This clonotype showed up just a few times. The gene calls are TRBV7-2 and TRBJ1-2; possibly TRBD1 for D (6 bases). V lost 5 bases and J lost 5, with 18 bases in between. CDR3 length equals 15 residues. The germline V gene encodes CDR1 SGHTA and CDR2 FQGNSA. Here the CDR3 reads CASSIWTVGFYGYTF. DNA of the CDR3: TGTGCCAGCAGCATCTGGACAGTCGGCTTTTATGGCTACACCTTC.

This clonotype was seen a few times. The CDR3 here is CASSLTPGLATDTQYF. The CDR3 DNA sequence: TGTGCCAGCAGCTTAACTCCGGGACTAGCGACAGATACGCAGTATTTT. V usage is TRBV7-2 and J usage is TRBJ2-3, with 10 bases that match TRBD2. The CDR3 consists of 16 residues. Germline V lookup: CDR1 SGHTA, CDR2 FQGNSA. V trimming: 2 bases; J trimming: 3 bases; junction bases outside the gene matches: 5.

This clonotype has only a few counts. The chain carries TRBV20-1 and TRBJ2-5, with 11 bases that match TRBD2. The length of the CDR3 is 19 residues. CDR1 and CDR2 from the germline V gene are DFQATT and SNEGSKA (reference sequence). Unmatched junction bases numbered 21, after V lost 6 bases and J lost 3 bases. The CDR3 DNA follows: TGCAGTGCCAAGGGTGGCTACTTACTAGCGGGGGTTCGAAAAGAGACCCAGTACTTC. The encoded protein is CSAKGGYLLAGVRKETQYF.

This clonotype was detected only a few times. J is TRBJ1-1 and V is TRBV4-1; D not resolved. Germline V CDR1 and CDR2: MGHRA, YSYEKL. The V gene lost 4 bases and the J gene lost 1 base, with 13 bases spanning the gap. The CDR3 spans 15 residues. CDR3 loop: CASSPGVNTNTEAFF. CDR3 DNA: TGCGCCAGCAGCCCTGGGGTGAACACGAACACTGAAGCTTTCTTT.

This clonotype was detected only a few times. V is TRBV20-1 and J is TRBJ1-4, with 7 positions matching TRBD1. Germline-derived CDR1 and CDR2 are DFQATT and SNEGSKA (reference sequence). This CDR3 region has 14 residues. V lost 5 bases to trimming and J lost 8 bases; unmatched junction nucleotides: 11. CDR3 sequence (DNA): TGCAGTGCTCTTCAGGGGGGACAGCTAGAAAAACTGTTTTTT. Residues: CSALQGGQLEKLFF.

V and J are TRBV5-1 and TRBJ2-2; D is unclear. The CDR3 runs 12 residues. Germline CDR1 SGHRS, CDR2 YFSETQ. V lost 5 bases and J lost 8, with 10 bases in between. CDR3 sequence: CASSPKTGELFF. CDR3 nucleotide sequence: TGCGCCAGCAGTCCTAAGACAGGGGAGCTGTTTTTT. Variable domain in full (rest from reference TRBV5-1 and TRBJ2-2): KAGVTQTPRYLIKTRGQQVTLSCSPISGHRSVSWYQQTPGQGLQFLFEYFSETQRNKGNFPGRFSGRQFSNSRSEMNVSTLELGDSALYLCASSPKTGELFFGEGSRLTVL.

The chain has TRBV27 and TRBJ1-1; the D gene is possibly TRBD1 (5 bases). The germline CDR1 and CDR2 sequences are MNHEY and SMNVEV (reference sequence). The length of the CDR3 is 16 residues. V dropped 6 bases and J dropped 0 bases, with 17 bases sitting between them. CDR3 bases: TGTGCCAGCAGCCTGGGGGGGGTTGGAATGAACACTGAAGCTTTCTTT. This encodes CASSLGGVGMNTEAFF.

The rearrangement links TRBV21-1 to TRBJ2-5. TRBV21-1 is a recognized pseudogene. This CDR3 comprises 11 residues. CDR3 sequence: CASNKVETQYF. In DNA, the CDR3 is TGTGCCAGCAACAAAGTAGAGACCCAGTACTTC.

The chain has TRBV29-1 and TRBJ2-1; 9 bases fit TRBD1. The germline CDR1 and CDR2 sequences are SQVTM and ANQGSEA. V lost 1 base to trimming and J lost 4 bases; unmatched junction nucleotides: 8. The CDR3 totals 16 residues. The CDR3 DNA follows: TGCAGCGTTGAAGGGGCCAAGACAGGGGGTTACAATGAGCAGTTCTTC. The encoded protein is CSVEGAKTGGYNEQFF.

This CDR3 reads CASSGSGVRGYTF. The DNA of the CDR3 is TGTGCCAGCAGCGGATCAGGGGTGAGGGGCTACACCTTC. The J gene is TRBJ1-2, the V gene TRBV9; D is perhaps TRBD1 (6 bases). This CDR3 has 13 residues. V lost 3 bases, J lost 8 bases, and 14 bases lay in between. From germline, CDR1 is SGDLS and CDR2 YYNGEE.